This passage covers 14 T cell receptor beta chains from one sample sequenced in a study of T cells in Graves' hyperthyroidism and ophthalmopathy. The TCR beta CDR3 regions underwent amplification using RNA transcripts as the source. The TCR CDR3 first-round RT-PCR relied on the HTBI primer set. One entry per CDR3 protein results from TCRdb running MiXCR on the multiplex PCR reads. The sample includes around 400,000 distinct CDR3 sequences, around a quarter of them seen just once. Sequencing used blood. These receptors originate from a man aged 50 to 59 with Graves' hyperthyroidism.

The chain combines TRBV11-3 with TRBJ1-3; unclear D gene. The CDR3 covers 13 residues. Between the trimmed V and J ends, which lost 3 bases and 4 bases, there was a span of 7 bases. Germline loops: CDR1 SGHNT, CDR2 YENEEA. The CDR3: CASSFMGGNTIYF. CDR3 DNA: TGTGCCAGCAGCTTTATGGGGGGAAACACCATATATTTT.

CDR3 amino acids: CAISPDWNEQFF. Written as DNA, the CDR3 is TGTGCCATCAGCCCGGACTGGAATGAGCAGTTCTTC. This rearrangement joins TRBV10-3 to TRBJ2-1; TRBD2 is a possible D gene (5 bases). This CDR3 has 12 residues. Trimming cost V 6 bases and J 7 bases, with 10 bases left between them. The V gene's germline CDR1 is ENHRY and CDR2 SYGVKD.

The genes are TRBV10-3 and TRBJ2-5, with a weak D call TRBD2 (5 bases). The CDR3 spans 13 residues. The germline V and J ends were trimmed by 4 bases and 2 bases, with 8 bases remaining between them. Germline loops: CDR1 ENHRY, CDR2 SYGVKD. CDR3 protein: CAISGGVQETQYF. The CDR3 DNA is TGTGCCATCAGTGGGGGAGTACAAGAGACCCAGTACTTC.

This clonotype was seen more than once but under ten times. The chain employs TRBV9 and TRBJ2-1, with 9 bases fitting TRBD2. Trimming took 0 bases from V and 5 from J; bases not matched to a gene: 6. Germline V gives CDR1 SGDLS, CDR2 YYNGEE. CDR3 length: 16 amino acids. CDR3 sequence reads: CASSVAGTSTNNEQFF. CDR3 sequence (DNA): TGTGCCAGCAGCGTAGCAGGGACTAGCACGAACAATGAGCAGTTCTTC. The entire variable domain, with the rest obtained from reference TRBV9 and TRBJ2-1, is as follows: DSGVTQTPKHLITATGQRVTLRCSPRSGDLSVYWYQQSLDQGLQFLIQYYNGEERAKGNILERFSAQQFPDLHSELNLSSLELGDSALYFCASSVAGTSTNNEQFFGPGTRLTVL.

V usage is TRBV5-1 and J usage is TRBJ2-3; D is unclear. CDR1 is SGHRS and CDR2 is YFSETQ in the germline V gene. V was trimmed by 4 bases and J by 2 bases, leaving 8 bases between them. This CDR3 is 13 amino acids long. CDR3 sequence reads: CASSPTATDTQYF. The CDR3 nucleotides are TGCGCCAGCAGCCCTACAGCCACAGATACGCAGTATTTT.

The CDR3 sequence: CASSLQGADGNNEQFF. The CDR3 DNA sequence: TGTGCCAGTAGTCTACAGGGAGCCGACGGGAACAATGAGCAGTTCTTC. The V and J genes are TRBV19 and TRBJ2-1, with D maybe TRBD1 (6 bases). The CDR3 has 16 residues. Germline V gene lookup returns CDR1 LNHDA and CDR2 SQIVND (reference sequence). V dropped 5 bases and J dropped 5 bases, with 19 bases sitting between them.

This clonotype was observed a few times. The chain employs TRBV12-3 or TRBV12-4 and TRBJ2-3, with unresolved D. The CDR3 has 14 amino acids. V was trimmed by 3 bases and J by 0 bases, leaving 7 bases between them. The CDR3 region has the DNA TGTGCCAGCAGTTTCGGTACGAGCACAGATACGCAGTATTTT. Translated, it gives CASSFGTSTDTQYF.

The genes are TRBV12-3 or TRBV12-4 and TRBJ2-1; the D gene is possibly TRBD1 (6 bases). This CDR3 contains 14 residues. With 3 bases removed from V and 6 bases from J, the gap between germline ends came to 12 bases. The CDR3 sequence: CASSLGHPTNEQFF. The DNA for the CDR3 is TGTGCCAGCAGTTTGGGACACCCAACCAATGAGCAGTTCTTC.

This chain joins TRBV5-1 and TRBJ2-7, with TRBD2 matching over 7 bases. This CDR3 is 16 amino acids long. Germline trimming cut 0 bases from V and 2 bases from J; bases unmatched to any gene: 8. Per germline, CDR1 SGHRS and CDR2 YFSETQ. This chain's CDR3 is CASSLAYRGGPYEQYF. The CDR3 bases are TGCGCCAGCAGCTTGGCCTATCGGGGAGGGCCCTACGAGCAGTACTTC.

CDR3 amino acids: CASSSRSNEKLFF. The CDR3, as DNA: TGTGCCAGCAGCTCCCGGAGTAATGAAAAACTGTTTTTT. The V and J genes are TRBV13 and TRBJ1-4; D not resolved. This CDR3 region has 13 residues. Germline CDR1 is PRHDT and CDR2 is FYEKMQ (reference sequence). Trimming left V 4 bases short and J 4 bases short, with 7 bases between.

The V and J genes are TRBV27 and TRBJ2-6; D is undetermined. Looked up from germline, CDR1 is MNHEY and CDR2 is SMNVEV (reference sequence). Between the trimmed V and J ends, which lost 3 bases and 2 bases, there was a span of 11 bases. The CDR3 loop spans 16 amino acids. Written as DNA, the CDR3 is TGTGCCAGCAGTTTTGTTGGGGTAGCTGGGGCCAACGTCCTGACTTTC. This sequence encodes CASSFVGVAGANVLTF.

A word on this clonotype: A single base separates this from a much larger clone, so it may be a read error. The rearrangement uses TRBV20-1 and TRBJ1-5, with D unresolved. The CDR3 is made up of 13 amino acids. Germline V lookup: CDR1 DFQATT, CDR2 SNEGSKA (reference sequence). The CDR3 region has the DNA TGCAGTGCTAGAGGTCGCCGGGATCAGCCCCGGCATTTT. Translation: CSARGRRDQPRHF.

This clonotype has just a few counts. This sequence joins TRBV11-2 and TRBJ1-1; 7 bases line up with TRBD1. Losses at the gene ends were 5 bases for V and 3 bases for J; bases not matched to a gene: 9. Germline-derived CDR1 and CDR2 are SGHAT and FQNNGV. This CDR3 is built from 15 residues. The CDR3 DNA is TGTGCCAGCAGCCCTCGAACAGGGGTCGACACTGAAGCTTTCTTT. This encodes CASSPRTGVDTEAFF. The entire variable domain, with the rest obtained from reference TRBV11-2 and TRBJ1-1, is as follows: EAGVAQSPRYKIIEKRQSVAFWCNPISGHATLYWYQQILGQGPKLLIQFQNNGVVDDSQLPKDRFSAERLKGVDSTLKIQPAKLEDSAVYLCASSPRTGVDTEAFFGQGTRLTVV.

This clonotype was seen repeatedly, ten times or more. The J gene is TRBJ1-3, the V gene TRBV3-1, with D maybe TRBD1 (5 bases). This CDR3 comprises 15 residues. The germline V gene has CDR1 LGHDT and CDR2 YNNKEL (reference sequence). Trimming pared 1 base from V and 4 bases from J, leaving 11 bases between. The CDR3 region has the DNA TGTGCCAGCAGCCAAGCGACAGTTCGGGGAAACACCATATATTTT. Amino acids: CASSQATVRGNTIYF.